This T cell receptor (beta chain) is drawn from a study of T-cell reconstitution after alpha-beta-depleted transplantation in children. A library of TCRbeta sequences, prepared with unique molecular identifiers, was generated. TCRdb reanalysed the PCR reads using MiXCR and keeps one entry per CDR3 protein. Of 700,000 to 950,000 distinct CDR3 sequences listed, roughly 16% are singletons. The CDR3 has 14 residues. The germline gives CDR1 SGHRS, CDR2 YFSETQ. Trimming cost V 3 bases and J 5 bases; bases outside gene matches: 3. This clonotype was recorded many times. Material: PBMCs, mostly from graft donor cells, obtained 360 days after TCRalphabeta/CD19-depleted stem cell transplant. The sequence was obtained from a male patient younger than 18 who had a stem cell transplant for acute lymphoblastic leukemia, so the T cells may come from the graft donor. This chain links TRBV5-1 with TRBJ2-2; 8 positions agree with TRBD1. DNA for the CDR3: TGCGCCAGCAGCTGGGACAGGTTGACCGGGGAGCTGTTTTTT. Translated: CASSWDRLTGELFF.